In its sample, the clone carrying this T cell receptor beta chain was seen once. No antigen is known for it. This sample stems from a study of cytomegalovirus exposure and HLA in healthy donors. The study's findings and limits: Roughly uniform depth of sequencing across donors was assumed in presence/absence analyses.

The germline gives CDR1 SGHKS, CDR2 YYEKEE (reference sequence). Trimming stripped 4 bases from V and 1 base from J, with 16 bases between. The CDR3 totals 16 residues. 13 Jbeta primers and 60 Vbeta primers were used for the PCR. The repertoire was sequenced with immunoSEQ multiplex PCR; TCRdb's copy has only in-frame clones and lacks some. The sample holds over 70,000 clones, 75% to 85% seen once. The gene calls are TRBV5-5 and TRBJ2-3; D perhaps matches TRBD2 (6 bases). Sequenced: PBMCs. The receptor comes from a man between 45 and 60 years old in good health and CMV-seropositive. Here the CDR3 reads CASSPAWGGGTDTQYF. In nucleotides, the CDR3 is TGTGCCAGCAGCCCCGCGTGGGGCGGGGGCACAGATACGCAGTATTTT.